This TCR beta chain was found in a study of shared clonotypes between healthy human individuals. A remark on this clone: Its specificity is unknown.

The CDR3 length is 16 residues. The V gene's germline CDR1 is SEHNR and CDR2 FQNEAQ (reference sequence). Unmatched junction bases numbered 11, after V lost 5 bases and J lost 4 bases. CD45RA-negative memory and CD45RA+ naive subsets were split from the CD4+ cells. The protocol was immunoSEQ multiplex PCR, while the TCRdb copy is restricted to in-frame clones and leaves out a portion. The sample yields some 1,100,000 clones, 75% to 85% seen once. Study-wide points: Few donors limited the genetic and exposure-history diversity represented. A few donors had about 5.1% of their naive CD4 clonotypes in common.

The TCR comes from a young man in good health. Some clones in this sample may be carry-over from other donors' samples. V usage is TRBV7-9 and J usage is TRBJ2-5; 9 positions match TRBD1. Source material: memory CD4+ T cells from PBMCs. The subset here: CD45RA-negative fraction. The CDR3 region is CASSLTTGGSGETQYF. CDR3 bases: TGTGCCAGCAGCCTAACCACAGGGGGCAGTGGAGAGACCCAGTACTTC.